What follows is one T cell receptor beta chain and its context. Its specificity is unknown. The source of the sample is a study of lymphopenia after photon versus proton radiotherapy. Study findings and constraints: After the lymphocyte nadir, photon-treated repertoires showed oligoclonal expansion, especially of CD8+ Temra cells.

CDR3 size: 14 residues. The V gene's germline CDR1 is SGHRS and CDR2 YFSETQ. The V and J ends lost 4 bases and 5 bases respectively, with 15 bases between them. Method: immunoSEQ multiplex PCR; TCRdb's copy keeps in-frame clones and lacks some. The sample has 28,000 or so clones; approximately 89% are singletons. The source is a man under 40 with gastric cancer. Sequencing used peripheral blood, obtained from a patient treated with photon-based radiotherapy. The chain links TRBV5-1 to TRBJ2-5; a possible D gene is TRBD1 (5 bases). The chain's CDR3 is CASSPGLGGETQYF. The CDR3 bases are TGCGCCAGCAGCCCAGGGTTAGGTGGTGAGACCCAGTACTTC.